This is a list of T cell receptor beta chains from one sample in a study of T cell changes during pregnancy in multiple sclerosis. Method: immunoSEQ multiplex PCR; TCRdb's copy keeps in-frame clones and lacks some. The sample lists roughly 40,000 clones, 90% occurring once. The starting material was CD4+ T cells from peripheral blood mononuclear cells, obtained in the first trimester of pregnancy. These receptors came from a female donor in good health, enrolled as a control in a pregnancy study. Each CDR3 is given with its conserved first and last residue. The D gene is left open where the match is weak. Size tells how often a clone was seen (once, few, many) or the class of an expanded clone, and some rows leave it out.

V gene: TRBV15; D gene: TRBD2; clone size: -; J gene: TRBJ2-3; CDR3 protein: CATSRDRLAAITDTQYF; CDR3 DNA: TGTGCCACCAGCAGAGATCGTCTAGCGGCCATTACAGATACGCAGTATTTT
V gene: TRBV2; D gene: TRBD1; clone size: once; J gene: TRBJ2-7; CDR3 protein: CASQRVGTGPYEQYF; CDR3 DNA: TGTGCCAGCCAAAGAGTTGGGACAGGGCCCTACGAGCAGTACTTC
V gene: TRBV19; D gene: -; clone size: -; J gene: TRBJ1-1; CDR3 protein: CASSRGPGEPEAFF; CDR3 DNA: TGTGCCAGTAGTAGGGGGCCTGGGGAGCCTGAAGCTTTCTTT
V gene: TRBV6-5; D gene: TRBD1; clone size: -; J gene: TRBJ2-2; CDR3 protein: CASSRDRGPTGELFF; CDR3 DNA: TGTGCCAGCAGTAGGGACAGGGGTCCCACCGGGGAGCTGTTTTTT
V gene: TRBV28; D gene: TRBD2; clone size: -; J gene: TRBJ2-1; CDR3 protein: CASETSGGERTFF; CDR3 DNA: TGTGCCAGCGAGACTAGCGGGGGGGAGAGGACGTTCTTC
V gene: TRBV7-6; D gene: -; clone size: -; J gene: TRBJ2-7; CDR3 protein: CASSFPGGSEQYF; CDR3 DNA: TGTGCCAGCAGCTTCCCAGGTGGAAGCGAGCAGTACTTC
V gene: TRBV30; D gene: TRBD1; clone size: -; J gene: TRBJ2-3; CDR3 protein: CAWSDRDPRTDTQYF; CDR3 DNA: TGTGCCTGGAGCGACAGGGACCCTCGGACAGATACGCAGTATTTT
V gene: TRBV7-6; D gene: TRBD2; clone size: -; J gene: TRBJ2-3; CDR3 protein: CASSPLAGGTDTQYF; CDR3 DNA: TGTGCCAGCAGCCCCCTAGCGGGGGGCACAGATACGCAGTATTTT
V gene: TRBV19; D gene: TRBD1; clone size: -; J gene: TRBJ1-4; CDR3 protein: CASSIGGQGRGGLFF; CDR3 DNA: TGTGCCAGTAGTATAGGTGGACAGGGCCGAGGGGGACTGTTTTTT
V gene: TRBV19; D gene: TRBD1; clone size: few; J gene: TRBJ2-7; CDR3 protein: CASSDRAYEQYF; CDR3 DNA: TGTGCCAGTAGTGACAGGGCCTACGAGCAGTACTTC
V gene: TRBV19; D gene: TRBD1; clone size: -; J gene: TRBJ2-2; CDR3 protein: CASKDRGANTGELFF; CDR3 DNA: TGTGCCAGTAAGGACAGGGGGGCGAACACCGGGGAGCTGTTTTTT
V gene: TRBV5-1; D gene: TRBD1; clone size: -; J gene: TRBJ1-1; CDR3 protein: CASSSTGGTEAFF; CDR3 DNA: TGCGCCAGCAGCTCCACAGGGGGGACTGAAGCTTTCTTT
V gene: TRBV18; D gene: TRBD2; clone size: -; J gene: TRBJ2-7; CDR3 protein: CASSPTGTSGGHSSYEQYF; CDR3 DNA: TGTGCCAGCTCACCTACGGGGACTAGCGGGGGTCACAGCTCCTACGAGCAGTACTTC
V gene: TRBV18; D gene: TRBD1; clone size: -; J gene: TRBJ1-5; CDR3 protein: CASSPGQGKNQPQHF; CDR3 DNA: TGTGCCAGCTCACCGGGACAGGGGAAGAATCAGCCCCAGCATTTT
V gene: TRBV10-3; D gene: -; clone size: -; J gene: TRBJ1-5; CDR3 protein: CAISESGGNQPQHF; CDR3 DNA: TGTGCCATCAGTGAGTCGGGAGGGAATCAGCCCCAGCATTTT
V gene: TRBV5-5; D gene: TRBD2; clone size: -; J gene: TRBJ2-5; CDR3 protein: CASSLVASGGIQETQYF; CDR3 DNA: TGTGCCAGCAGCTTGGTCGCTAGCGGGGGAATCCAAGAGACCCAGTACTTC
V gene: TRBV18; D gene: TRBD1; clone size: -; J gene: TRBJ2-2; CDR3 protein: CASSTGDTGELFF; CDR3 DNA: TGTGCCAGCTCAACAGGGGACACCGGGGAGCTGTTTTTT
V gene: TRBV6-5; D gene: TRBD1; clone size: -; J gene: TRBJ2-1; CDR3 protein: CASRAPGQGWHEQFF; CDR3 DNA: TGTGCCAGCAGGGCCCCGGGACAGGGTTGGCATGAGCAGTTCTTC
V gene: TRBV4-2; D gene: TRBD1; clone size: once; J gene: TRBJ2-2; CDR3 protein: CASSSGTERTGELFF; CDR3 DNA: TGTGCCAGCAGCTCAGGGACAGAACGGACCGGGGAGCTGTTTTTT
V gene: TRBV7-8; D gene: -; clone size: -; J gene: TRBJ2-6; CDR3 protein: CASSLTRGYSGANVLTF; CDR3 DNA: TGTGCCAGCAGCTTAACTCGGGGATACTCTGGGGCCAACGTCCTGACTTTC
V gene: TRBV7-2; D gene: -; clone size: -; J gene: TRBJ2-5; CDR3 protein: CASSLAGHGETQYF; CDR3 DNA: TGTGCCAGCAGCTTAGCAGGACACGGGGAGACCCAGTACTTC
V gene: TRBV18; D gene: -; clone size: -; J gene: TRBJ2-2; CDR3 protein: CASSPRSQPATGELFF; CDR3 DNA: TGTGCCAGCTCACCACGGAGCCAACCTGCGACCGGGGAGCTGTTTTTT
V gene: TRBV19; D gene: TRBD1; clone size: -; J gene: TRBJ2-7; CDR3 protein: CATIRQGTYEQYF; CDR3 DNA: TGTGCCACTATCCGACAGGGGACCTACGAGCAGTACTTC
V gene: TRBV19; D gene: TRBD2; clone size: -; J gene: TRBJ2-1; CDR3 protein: CATRSFAAGKGEQFF; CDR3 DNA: TGTGCCACTAGGAGTTTTGCAGCGGGGAAGGGTGAGCAGTTCTTC
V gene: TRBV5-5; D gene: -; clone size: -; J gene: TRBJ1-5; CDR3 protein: CASSLGPLKPQHF; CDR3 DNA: TGTGCCAGCAGCTTGGGGCCTCTTAAGCCCCAGCATTTT
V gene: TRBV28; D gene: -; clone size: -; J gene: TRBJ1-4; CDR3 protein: CASSLSGGSNEKLFF; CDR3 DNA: TGTGCCAGCAGTTTGTCCGGGGGTTCGAATGAAAAACTGTTTTTT
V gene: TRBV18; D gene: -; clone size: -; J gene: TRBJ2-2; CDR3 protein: CASSPSQGNTGELFF; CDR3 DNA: TGTGCCAGCTCACCTTCGCAGGGTAACACCGGGGAGCTGTTTTTT
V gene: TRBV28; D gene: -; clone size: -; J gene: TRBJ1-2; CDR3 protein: CASSRGGALYGYTF; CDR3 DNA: TGTGCCAGCAGCCGGGGGGGAGCCCTCTATGGCTACACCTTC